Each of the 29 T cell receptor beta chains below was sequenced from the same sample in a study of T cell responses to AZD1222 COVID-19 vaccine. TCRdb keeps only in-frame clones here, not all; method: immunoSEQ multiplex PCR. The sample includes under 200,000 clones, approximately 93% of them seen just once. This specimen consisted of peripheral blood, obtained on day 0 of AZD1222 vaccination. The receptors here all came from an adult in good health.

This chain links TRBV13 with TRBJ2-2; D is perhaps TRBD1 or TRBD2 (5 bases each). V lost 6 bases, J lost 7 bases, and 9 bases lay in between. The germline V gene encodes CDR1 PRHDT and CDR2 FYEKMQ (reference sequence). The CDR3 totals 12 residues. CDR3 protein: CASRRGNGELFF. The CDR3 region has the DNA TGTGCCAGCAGACGGGGCAACGGGGAGCTGTTTTTT.

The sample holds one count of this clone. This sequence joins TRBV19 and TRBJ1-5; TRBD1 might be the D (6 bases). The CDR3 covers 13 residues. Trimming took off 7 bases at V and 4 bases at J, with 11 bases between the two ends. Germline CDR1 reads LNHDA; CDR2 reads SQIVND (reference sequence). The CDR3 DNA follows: TGTGCCAGTAACCAGGGGACTAATCAGCCCCAGCATTTT. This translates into CASNQGTNQPQHF.

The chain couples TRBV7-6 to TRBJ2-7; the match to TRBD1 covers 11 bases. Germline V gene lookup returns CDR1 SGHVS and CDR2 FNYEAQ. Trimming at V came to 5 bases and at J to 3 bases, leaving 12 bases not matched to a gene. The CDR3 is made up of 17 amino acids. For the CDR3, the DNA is TGTGCCAGCAGCCCTACATCAGGGACAGGGGGGATCTACGAGCAGTACTTC. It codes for CASSPTSGTGGIYEQYF. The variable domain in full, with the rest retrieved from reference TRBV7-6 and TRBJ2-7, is GAGVSQSPRYKVTKRGQDVALRCDPISGHVSLYWYRQALGQGPEFLTYFNYEAQQDKSGLPNDRFSAERPEGSISTLTIQRTEQRDSAMYRCASSPTSGTGGIYEQYFGPGTRLTVT.

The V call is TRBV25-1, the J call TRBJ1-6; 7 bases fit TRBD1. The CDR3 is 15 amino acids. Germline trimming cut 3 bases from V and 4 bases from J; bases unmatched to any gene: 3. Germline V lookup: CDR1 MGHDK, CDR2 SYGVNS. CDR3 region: CASSDSTGYNSPLHF. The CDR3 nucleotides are TGTGCCAGCAGTGACTCGACAGGGTATAATTCACCCCTCCACTTT.

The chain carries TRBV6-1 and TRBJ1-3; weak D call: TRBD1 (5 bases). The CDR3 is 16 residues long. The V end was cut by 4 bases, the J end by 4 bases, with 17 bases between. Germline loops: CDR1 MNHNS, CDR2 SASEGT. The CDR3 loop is CASSGHSGGRGNTIYF. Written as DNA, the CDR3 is TGTGCCAGCAGTGGACATTCTGGGGGTCGGGGAAACACCATATATTTT.

CDR3 residues: CASSPGQVSYEQYF. The CDR3 region has the DNA TGCGCCAGCAGCCCGGGACAGGTCTCCTACGAGCAGTACTTC. The rearrangement joins TRBV5-1 to TRBJ2-7, with 8 positions matching TRBD1. The germline CDR1 and CDR2 sequences are SGHRS and YFSETQ. This CDR3 spans 14 amino acids. The J segment lost 0 bases and the V segment lost 4 bases, leaving 3 bases of the junction unmatched.

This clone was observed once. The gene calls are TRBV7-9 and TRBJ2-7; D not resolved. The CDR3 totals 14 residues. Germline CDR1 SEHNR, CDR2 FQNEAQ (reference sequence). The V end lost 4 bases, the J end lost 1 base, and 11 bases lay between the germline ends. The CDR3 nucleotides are TGTGCCAGCAGCTACCCAGGTCGGTCCTACGAGCAGTACTTC. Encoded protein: CASSYPGRSYEQYF.

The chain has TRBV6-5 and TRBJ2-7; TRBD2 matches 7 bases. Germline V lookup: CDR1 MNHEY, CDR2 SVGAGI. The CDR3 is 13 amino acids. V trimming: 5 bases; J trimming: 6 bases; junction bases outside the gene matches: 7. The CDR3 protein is CASSPWGGTEQYF. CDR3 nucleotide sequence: TGTGCCAGCAGTCCCTGGGGGGGGACCGAGCAGTACTTC.

The CDR3 coding sequence is TGCGCCAGCAGTGGATCAGGGGGTGGCTACACCTTC. Residues: CASSGSGGGYTF. The chain links TRBV10-2 to TRBJ1-2; 7 nucleotides align to TRBD1. Germline CDR1 is WSHSY and CDR2 is SAAADI. Losses at the gene ends were 4 bases for V and 7 bases for J; bases not matched to a gene: 3. The CDR3 has 12 residues.

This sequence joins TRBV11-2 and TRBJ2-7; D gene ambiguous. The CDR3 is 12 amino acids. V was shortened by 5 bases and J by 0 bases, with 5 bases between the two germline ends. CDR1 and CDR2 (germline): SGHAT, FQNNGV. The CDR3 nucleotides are TGTGCCAGCAGCCTGACCTCCTACGAGCAGTACTTC. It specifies CASSLTSYEQYF.

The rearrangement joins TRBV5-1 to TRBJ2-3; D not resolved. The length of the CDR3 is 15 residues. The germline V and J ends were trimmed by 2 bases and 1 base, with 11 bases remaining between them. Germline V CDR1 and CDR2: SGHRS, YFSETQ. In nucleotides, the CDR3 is TGCGCCAGCAGCTTCGAGAGCGCTGGCACAGATACGCAGTATTTT. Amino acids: CASSFESAGTDTQYF. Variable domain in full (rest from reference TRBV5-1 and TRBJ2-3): KAGVTQTPRYLIKTRGQQVTLSCSPISGHRSVSWYQQTPGQGLQFLFEYFSETQRNKGNFPGRFSGRQFSNSRSEMNVSTLELGDSALYLCASSFESAGTDTQYFGPGTRLTVL.

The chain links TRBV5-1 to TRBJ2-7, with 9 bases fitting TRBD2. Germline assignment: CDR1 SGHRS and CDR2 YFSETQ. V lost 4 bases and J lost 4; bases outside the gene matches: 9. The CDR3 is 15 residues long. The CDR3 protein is CASSLGTSSEYEQYF. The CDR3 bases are TGCGCCAGCAGCCTAGGGACTAGCTCTGAATACGAGCAGTACTTC.

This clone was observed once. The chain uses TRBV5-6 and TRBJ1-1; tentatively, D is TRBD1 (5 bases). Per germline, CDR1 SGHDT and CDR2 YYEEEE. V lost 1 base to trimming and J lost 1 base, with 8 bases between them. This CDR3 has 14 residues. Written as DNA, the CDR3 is TGTGCCAGCAGCTTGTTCGGACAGAACACTGAAGCTTTCTTT. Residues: CASSLFGQNTEAFF.

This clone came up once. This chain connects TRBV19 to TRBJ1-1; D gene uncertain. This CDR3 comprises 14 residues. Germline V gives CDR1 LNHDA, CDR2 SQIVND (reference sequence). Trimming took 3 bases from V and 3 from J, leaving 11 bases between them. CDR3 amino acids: CASSIQGLHTEAFF. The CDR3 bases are TGTGCCAGTAGTATTCAAGGGCTGCACACTGAAGCTTTCTTT. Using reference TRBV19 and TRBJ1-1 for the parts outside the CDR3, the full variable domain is DGGITQSPKYLFRKEGQNVTLSCEQNLNHDAMYWYRQDPGQGLRLIYYSQIVNDFQKGDIAEGYSVSREKKESFPLTVTSAQKNPTAFYLCASSIQGLHTEAFFGQGTRLTVV.

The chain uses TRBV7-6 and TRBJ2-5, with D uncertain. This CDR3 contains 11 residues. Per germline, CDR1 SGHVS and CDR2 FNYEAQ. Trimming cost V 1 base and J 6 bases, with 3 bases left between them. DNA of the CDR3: TGTGCCAGCAGCTTAGGCAAGACCCAGTACTTC. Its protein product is CASSLGKTQYF.

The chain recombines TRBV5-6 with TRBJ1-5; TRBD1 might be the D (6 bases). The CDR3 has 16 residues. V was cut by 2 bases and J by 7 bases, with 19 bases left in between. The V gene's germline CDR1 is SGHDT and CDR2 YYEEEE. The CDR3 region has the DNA TGTGCCAGCAGCTTCAGCGTGGGGGCGCAAGGGCAGCCCCAGCATTTT. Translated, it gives CASSFSVGAQGQPQHF.

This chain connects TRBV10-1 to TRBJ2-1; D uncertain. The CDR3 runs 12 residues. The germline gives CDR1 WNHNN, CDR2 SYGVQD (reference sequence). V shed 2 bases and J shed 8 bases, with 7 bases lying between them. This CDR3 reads CASSEERYEQFF. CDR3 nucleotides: TGCGCCAGCAGTGAGGAGCGCTATGAGCAGTTCTTC.

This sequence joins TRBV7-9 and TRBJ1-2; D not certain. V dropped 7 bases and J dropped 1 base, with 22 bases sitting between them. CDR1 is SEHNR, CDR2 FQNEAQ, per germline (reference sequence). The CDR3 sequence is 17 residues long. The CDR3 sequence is CASTLQLSVKGNYGYTF. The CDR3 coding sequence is TGTGCCAGCACCCTTCAGCTTAGTGTTAAGGGTAACTATGGCTACACCTTC.

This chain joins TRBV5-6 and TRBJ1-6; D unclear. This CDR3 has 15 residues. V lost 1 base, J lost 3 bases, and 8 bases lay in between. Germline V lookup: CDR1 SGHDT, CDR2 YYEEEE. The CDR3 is CASSLKGFYNSPLHF. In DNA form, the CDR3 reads TGTGCCAGCAGCTTGAAGGGATTCTATAATTCACCCCTCCACTTT.

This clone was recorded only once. CDR3 nucleotides: TGCAGCGTTGCGGTGGCCCGGGGCGGGGGCTACACCTTC. The encoded protein is CSVAVARGGGYTF. The chain couples TRBV29-1 to TRBJ1-2, with D possibly TRBD1 on 5 matching bases. CDR1 is SQVTM, CDR2 ANQGSEA, per germline. V lost 4 bases, J lost 8 bases, and 17 bases lay in between. The CDR3 is 13 amino acids.

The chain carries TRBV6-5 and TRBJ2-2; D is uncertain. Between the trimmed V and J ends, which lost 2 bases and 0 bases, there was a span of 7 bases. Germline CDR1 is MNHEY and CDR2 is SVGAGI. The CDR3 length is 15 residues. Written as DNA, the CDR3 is TGTGCCAGCAGTTACAGGGCCTCGAACACCGGGGAGCTGTTTTTT. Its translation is CASSYRASNTGELFF.

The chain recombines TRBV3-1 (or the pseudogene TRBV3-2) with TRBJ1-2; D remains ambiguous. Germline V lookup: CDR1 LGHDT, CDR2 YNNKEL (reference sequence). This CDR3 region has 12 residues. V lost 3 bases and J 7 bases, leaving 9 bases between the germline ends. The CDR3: CASSQTVSGYTF. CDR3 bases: TGTGCCAGCAGCCAGACCGTATCTGGCTACACCTTC.

As DNA, the CDR3 is TGTGCTAGTGGTACCGACAGGGTGGTAGACGAGACCCAGTACTTC. Its translation: CASGTDRVVDETQYF. The chain is built from TRBV12-5 and TRBJ2-5, with TRBD1 matching 7 bases. Germline trimming cut 5 bases from V and 5 bases from J; bases unmatched to any gene: 11. This CDR3 region has 15 residues. The germline CDR1 and CDR2 sequences are LGHNT and FRNRAP.

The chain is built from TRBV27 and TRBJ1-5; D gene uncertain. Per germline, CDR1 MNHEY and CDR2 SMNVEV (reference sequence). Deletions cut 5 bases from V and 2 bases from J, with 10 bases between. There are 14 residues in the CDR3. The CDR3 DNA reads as TGTGCCAGCAGTACCACTAAGGGCAATCAGCCCCAGCATTTT. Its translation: CASSTTKGNQPQHF.

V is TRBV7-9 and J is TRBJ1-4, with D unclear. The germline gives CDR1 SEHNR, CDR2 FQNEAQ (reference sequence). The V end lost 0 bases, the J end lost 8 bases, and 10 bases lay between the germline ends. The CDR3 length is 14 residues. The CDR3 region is CASSLASLGEKLFF. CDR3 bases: TGTGCCAGCAGCTTAGCCTCCCTAGGGGAAAAACTGTTTTTT.

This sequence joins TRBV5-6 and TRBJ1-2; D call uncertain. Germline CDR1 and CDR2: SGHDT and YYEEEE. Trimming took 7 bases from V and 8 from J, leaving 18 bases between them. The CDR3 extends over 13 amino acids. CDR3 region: CASDLRARYGYTF. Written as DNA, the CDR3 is TGTGCCAGCGATTTACGGGCCCGTTACGGCTACACCTTC.

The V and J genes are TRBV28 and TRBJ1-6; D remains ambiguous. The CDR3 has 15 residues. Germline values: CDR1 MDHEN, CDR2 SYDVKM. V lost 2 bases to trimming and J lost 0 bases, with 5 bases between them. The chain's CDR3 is CASSLQSSYNSPLHF. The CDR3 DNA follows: TGTGCCAGCAGTTTACAGAGCTCCTATAATTCACCCCTCCACTTT.

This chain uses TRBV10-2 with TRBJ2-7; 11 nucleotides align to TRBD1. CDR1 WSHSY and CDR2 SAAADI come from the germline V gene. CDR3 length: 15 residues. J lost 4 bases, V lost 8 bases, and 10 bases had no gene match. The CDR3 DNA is TGCGCCAGCCGCCCTTCCGGGACAGGGGGGTACGAGCAGTACTTC. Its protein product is CASRPSGTGGYEQYF.

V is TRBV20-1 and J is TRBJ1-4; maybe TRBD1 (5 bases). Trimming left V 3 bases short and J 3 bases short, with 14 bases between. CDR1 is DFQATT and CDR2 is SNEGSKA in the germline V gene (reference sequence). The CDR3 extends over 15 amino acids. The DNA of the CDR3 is TGCAGTGCTAGTTTCGGCCGGGGGTCTAATGAAAAACTGTTTTTT. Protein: CSASFGRGSNEKLFF.